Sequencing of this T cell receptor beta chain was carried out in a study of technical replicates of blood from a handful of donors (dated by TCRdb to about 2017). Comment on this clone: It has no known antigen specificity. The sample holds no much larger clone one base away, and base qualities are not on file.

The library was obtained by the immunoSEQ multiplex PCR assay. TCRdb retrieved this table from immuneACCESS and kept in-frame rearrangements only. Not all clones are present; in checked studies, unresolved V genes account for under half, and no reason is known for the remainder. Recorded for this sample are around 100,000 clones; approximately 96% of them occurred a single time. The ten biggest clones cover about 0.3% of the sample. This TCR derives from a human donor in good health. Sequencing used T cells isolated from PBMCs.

CDR3 sequence: CASSLRTSGSYEQYF. Read as DNA, the sequence is TGCGCCAGCAGCTTGAGGACTAGCGGGAGCTACGAGCAGTACTTC. Recombination joined TRBV5-1 with TRBJ2-7; 13 bases in between match TRBD2. Via the germline V gene, CDR1 is SGHRS and CDR2 YFSETQ. The CDR3 measures 15 amino acids from cysteine to phenylalanine. Left in the record is the CDR3 DNA by itself, 45 bases read in frame from the first base. Compared with germline, V lacks 1 base and J lacks 3 bases; bases without a gene match: 1.